This TCR beta chain is from a study of blood T cell repertoires in COVID-19. This CDR3 has 13 residues. Germline loops: CDR1 SNHLY, CDR2 FYNNEI. V lost 11 bases and J lost 5, with 13 bases in between. The method was immunoSEQ multiplex PCR; TCRdb's version includes in-frame clones alone and lacks a portion of them. The profile shows roughly 220,000 clones, roughly 84% of them singletons. The chain couples TRBV2 to TRBJ1-6; no clear D. This clonotype originated in an older woman who had recovered from COVID-19. The sequenced material came from peripheral blood. The DNA of the CDR3 is TGTGCCGGATACCGGGTCCATAATTCACCCCTCCACTTT. It codes for CAGYRVHNSPLHF.